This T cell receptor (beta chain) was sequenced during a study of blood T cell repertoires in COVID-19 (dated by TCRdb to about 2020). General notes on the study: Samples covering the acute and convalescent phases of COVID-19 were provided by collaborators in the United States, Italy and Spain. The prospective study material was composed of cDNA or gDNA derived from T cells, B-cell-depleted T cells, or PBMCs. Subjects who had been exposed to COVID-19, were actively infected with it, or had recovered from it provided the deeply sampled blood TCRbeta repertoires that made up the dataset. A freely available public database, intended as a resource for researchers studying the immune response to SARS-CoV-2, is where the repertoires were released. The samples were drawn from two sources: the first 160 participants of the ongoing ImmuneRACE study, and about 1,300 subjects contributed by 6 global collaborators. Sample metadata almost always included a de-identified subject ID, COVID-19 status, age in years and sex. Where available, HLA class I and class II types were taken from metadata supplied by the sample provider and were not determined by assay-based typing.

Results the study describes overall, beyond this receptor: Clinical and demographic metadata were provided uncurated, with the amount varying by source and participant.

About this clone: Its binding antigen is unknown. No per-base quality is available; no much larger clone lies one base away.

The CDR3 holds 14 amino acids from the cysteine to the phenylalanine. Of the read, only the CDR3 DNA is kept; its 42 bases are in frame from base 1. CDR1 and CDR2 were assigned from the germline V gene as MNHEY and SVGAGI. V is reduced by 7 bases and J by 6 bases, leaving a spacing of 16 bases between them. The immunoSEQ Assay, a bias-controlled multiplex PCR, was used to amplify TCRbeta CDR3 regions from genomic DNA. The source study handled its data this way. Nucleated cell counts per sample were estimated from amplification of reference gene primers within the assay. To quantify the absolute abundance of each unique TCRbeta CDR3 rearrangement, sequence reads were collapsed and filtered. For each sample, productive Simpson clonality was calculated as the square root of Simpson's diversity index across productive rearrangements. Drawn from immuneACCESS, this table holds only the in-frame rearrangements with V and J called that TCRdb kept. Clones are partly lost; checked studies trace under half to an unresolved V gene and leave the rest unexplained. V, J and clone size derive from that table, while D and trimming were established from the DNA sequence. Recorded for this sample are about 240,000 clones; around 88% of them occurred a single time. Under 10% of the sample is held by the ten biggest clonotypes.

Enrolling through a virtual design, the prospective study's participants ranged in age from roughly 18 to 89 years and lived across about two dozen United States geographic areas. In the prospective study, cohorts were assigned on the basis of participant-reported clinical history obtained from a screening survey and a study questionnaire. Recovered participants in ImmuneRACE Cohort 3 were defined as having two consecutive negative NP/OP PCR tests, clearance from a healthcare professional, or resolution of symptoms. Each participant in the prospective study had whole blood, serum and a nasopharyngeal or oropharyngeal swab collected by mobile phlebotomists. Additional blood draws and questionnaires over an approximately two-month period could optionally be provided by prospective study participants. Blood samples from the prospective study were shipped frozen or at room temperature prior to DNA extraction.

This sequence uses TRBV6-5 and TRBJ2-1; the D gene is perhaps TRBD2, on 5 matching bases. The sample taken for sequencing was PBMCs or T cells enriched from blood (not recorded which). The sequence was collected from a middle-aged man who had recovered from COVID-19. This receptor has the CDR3 CASMTGILGNEQFF. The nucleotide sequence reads TGTGCCAGCATGACCGGGATTTTGGGCAATGAGCAGTTCTTC.